One T cell receptor beta chain is described in this entry. Stated treatment: oral pan-JAK inhibitor, 5-10 mg twice daily. This record comes from a study of CD8+ T cells in alopecia areata. Study context: Tofacitinib administration persisted for 6 to 18 months, succeeded by 6 months off drug.

V gave up 2 bases and J gave up 2 bases, with 9 bases separating them. The V gene's germline CDR1 is SGDLS and CDR2 YYNGEE. The CDR3 is made up of 14 amino acids. cDNA serving as the sequencing template came from extracted, reverse transcribed RNA. This table comes from immunoSEQ multiplex PCR, and its TCRdb copy is limited to in-frame clones, with some not included. This table has about 160,000 clones, about 71% appearing once. The V call is TRBV9, the J call TRBJ2-3; D unclear. This sequence was found in a human donor with alopecia areata. This material consisted of CD4+ T cells sorted from blood, taken at week 4, from a patient treated with tofacitinib. The CDR3 sequence is CASSVGKPTDTQYF. The DNA for the CDR3 is TGTGCCAGCAGCGTGGGTAAGCCCACAGATACGCAGTATTTT. Together with reference TRBV9 and TRBJ2-3, the CDR3 gives the full variable domain: DSGVTQTPKHLITATGQRVTLRCSPRSGDLSVYWYQQSLDQGLQFLIQYYNGEERAKGNILERFSAQQFPDLHSELNLSSLELGDSALYFCASSVGKPTDTQYFGPGTRLTVL.